The rows below give T cell receptor beta chains drawn from one sample of a study of regulatory T cells in long-lasting Graves disease. In TCRdb, the multiplex PCR reads were re-called with MiXCR into one record per CDR3 protein. The table records some 600,000 distinct CDR3 sequences, roughly 15% of them present only once. These data were also reused for a study on T cells in Graves' hyperthyroidism and ophthalmopathy.

Material: peripheral blood mononuclear cells (PBMCs), obtained at new diagnosis, from a patient treated with antithyroid drugs. All receptors come from a man between 18 and 29 years old with Graves disease. CDR3s include the opening cysteine and the closing phenylalanine or tryptophan. D genes are given only for firm matches. Some rows have no size entry. The others give once, few or many, or a class for an expanded clone.

D gene: TRBD2; J gene: TRBJ2-4; V gene: TRBV3-1; clone size: few; CDR3 DNA: TGTGCCAGCAGCCAAGGTGCTAGCGGGAGAGACATTCAGTACTTC; CDR3 protein: CASSQGASGRDIQYF
D gene: TRBD1; J gene: TRBJ2-7; V gene: TRBV5-1; clone size: many; CDR3 DNA: TGCGCCAGCAGCTTTGCGGGACAGGTCTACGAGCAGTACTTC; CDR3 protein: CASSFAGQVYEQYF
D gene: TRBD1; J gene: TRBJ2-5; V gene: TRBV28; clone size: many; CDR3 DNA: TGTGCCAGCAGAGCCGACAGGGCAGAGACCCAGTACTTC; CDR3 protein: CASRADRAETQYF
D gene: TRBD1; J gene: TRBJ2-3; V gene: TRBV11-2; clone size: many; CDR3 DNA: TGTGCCAGCAGCTTAGTCACCCGGGACAGGGGGTCCCGCACAGATACGCAGTATTTT; CDR3 protein: CASSLVTRDRGSRTDTQYF
D gene: .; J gene: TRBJ2-7; V gene: TRBV3-1; clone size: .; CDR3 DNA: TGTGCCAGCAGCCAAGCGGGCGTCGAGCAGTACTTC; CDR3 protein: CASSQAGVEQYF
D gene: TRBD1; J gene: TRBJ1-5; V gene: TRBV7-9; clone size: .; CDR3 DNA: TGTGCCAGCAGCTCCAACCGGGACAGGGCGGATCAGCCCCAGCATTTT; CDR3 protein: CASSSNRDRADQPQHF
D gene: .; J gene: TRBJ2-2; V gene: TRBV13; clone size: few; CDR3 DNA: TGTGCCAGCTTGCTCTTACAGGGCCCGTCCGGGGAGCTGTTTTTT; CDR3 protein: CASLLLQGPSGELFF
D gene: .; J gene: TRBJ2-1; V gene: TRBV28; clone size: many; CDR3 DNA: TGTGCCAGCAGGGCACGAGGTGGCAATGAGCAGTTCTTC; CDR3 protein: CASRARGGNEQFF
D gene: .; J gene: TRBJ1-2; V gene: TRBV20-1; clone size: many; CDR3 DNA: TGCAGTGCTAGAGATCAGGCGGGGCAGAACTATGGCTACACCTTC; CDR3 protein: CSARDQAGQNYGYTF
D gene: .; J gene: TRBJ1-1; V gene: TRBV30; clone size: many; CDR3 DNA: TGTGCCTGGAGCCTCACAGCGGTCGGGGAAGCTTTCTTT; CDR3 protein: CAWSLTAVGEAFF
D gene: TRBD2; J gene: TRBJ2-1; V gene: TRBV19; clone size: few; CDR3 DNA: TGTGCCAGTAGTATACTAATAGGGGGGGACCGTAGCGGGAGCTCCTACAATGAGCAGTTCTTC; CDR3 protein: CASSILIGGDRSGSSYNEQFF
D gene: .; J gene: TRBJ1-1; V gene: TRBV6-1; clone size: many; CDR3 DNA: TGTGCCTCTACTCGACGGGGCGAGGGCACTGAAGCTTTCTTT; CDR3 protein: CASTRRGEGTEAFF
D gene: TRBD2; J gene: TRBJ2-5; V gene: TRBV10-2; clone size: many; CDR3 DNA: TGCGCCAGCAGTCCAGCACAGCGGGAGATCGTAGAGACCCAGTACTTC; CDR3 protein: CASSPAQREIVETQYF
D gene: .; J gene: TRBJ1-2; V gene: TRBV5-6; clone size: .; CDR3 DNA: TGTGCCAGCAGCTTGGAGGGGGGCAACTATGGCTACACCTTC; CDR3 protein: CASSLEGGNYGYTF
D gene: TRBD2; J gene: TRBJ2-7; V gene: TRBV10-3; clone size: .; CDR3 DNA: TGTGCCATCCGGAAGAATAGCGGGAAGACGTACGAGCAGTACTTC; CDR3 protein: CAIRKNSGKTYEQYF
D gene: .; J gene: TRBJ2-2; V gene: TRBV5-1; clone size: few; CDR3 DNA: TGCGCCAGCAGCGTCCAGACCAGGAACACCGGGGAGCTGTTTTTT; CDR3 protein: CASSVQTRNTGELFF
D gene: .; J gene: TRBJ2-5; V gene: TRBV7-9; clone size: many; CDR3 DNA: TGTGCCAGCAGCTTAGCCACAGGAGGAGGAAGCGAGACCCAGTACTTC; CDR3 protein: CASSLATGGGSETQYF
D gene: .; J gene: TRBJ1-1; V gene: TRBV7-6; clone size: many; CDR3 DNA: TGTGCCAGCAGCTCTCATGAGAACACTGAAGCTTTCTTT; CDR3 protein: CASSSHENTEAFF
D gene: TRBD1; J gene: TRBJ2-4; V gene: TRBV6-2/TRBV6-3; clone size: .; CDR3 DNA: TGTGCCAGCAGTTCCGGGACAGGGAACATTCAGTACTTC; CDR3 protein: CASSSGTGNIQYF
D gene: TRBD2; J gene: TRBJ2-3; V gene: TRBV12-3/TRBV12-4; clone size: many; CDR3 DNA: TGTGCCAGCAGTATTACCGGACTAGGGTTGGATACGCAGTATTTT; CDR3 protein: CASSITGLGLDTQYF
D gene: TRBD2; J gene: TRBJ2-1; V gene: TRBV2; clone size: many; CDR3 DNA: TGTGCCAGCTTGAGGACTAGCGGGAGGGATGAGCAGTTCTTC; CDR3 protein: CASLRTSGRDEQFF
D gene: .; J gene: TRBJ2-6; V gene: TRBV3-1; clone size: .; CDR3 DNA: TGTGCCAGCAGCCAAGATGCCGGGACACCCTCTGGGGCCAACGTCCTGACTTTC; CDR3 protein: CASSQDAGTPSGANVLTF
D gene: TRBD1; J gene: TRBJ1-2; V gene: TRBV5-5; clone size: .; CDR3 DNA: TGTGCCAGCAGCCGGGACAGGGGAGCCTATGGCTACACCTTC; CDR3 protein: CASSRDRGAYGYTF
D gene: TRBD1; J gene: TRBJ1-1; V gene: TRBV10-3; clone size: many; CDR3 DNA: TGTGCCTCTTCTGGGACAGGGCGAACTGAAGCTTTCTTT; CDR3 protein: CASSGTGRTEAFF
D gene: TRBD1; J gene: TRBJ2-7; V gene: TRBV19; clone size: .; CDR3 DNA: TGTGCCAGTAGTATAGCGACAGGGAGCTACGAGCAGTACTTC; CDR3 protein: CASSIATGSYEQYF
D gene: TRBD2; J gene: TRBJ2-4; V gene: TRBV7-8; clone size: .; CDR3 DNA: TGTGCCAGCAGCCCCGGACTAGCGGGAGGGACGGCCAAAAACATTCAGTACTTC; CDR3 protein: CASSPGLAGGTAKNIQYF
D gene: .; J gene: TRBJ2-5; V gene: TRBV5-5; clone size: few; CDR3 DNA: TGTGCCAGCAGCTTGGTGGGGGCAGTTCAAGAGACCCAGTACTTC; CDR3 protein: CASSLVGAVQETQYF
D gene: .; J gene: TRBJ1-6; V gene: TRBV2; clone size: many; CDR3 DNA: TGTGCCAGCAGCGAATTGGGGGGGTATGATTCACCCCTCCACTTT; CDR3 protein: CASSELGGYDSPLHF
D gene: .; J gene: TRBJ2-4; V gene: TRBV27; clone size: .; CDR3 DNA: TGTGCCAGCAGTTCGCGAGAAGCCAAAAACATTCAGTACTTC; CDR3 protein: CASSSREAKNIQYF
D gene: .; J gene: TRBJ1-6; V gene: TRBV30; clone size: few; CDR3 DNA: TGTGCCTGGAGCACGGAGGCAGGGTCACCCCTCCACTTT; CDR3 protein: CAWSTEAGSPLHF
D gene: .; J gene: TRBJ1-2; V gene: TRBV7-2; clone size: .; CDR3 DNA: TGTGCCAGCAGCTTAGGGGCAGGGCTTAACTATGGCTACACCTTC; CDR3 protein: CASSLGAGLNYGYTF
D gene: .; J gene: TRBJ2-3; V gene: TRBV3-1; clone size: .; CDR3 DNA: TGTGCCAGCAGCCAATTAGGCGGCGGCACAGATACGCAGTATTTT; CDR3 protein: CASSQLGGGTDTQYF
D gene: TRBD2; J gene: TRBJ2-1; V gene: TRBV19; clone size: .; CDR3 DNA: TGTGCCAGTAGTATAGAGGGGGGGACCTACAATGAGCAGTTCTTC; CDR3 protein: CASSIEGGTYNEQFF
D gene: TRBD1; J gene: TRBJ2-1; V gene: TRBV12-3/TRBV12-4; clone size: many; CDR3 DNA: TGTGCCAGCGGATGGACAGGGACCTACAATGAGCAGTTCTTC; CDR3 protein: CASGWTGTYNEQFF
D gene: .; J gene: TRBJ2-7; V gene: TRBV7-9; clone size: many; CDR3 DNA: TGTGCCAGCACCCCCGGTAGCGAGACCTACGAGCAGTACTTC; CDR3 protein: CASTPGSETYEQYF
D gene: .; J gene: TRBJ1-2; V gene: TRBV4-1; clone size: .; CDR3 DNA: TGCGCCAGCAGCCTCGGGAACGGTTGGGAACCCGCTTCGGGCTACACCTTC; CDR3 protein: CASSLGNGWEPASGYTF
D gene: TRBD2; J gene: TRBJ2-1; V gene: TRBV5-1; clone size: many; CDR3 DNA: TGCGCCAGCAGCGACGTGAAGCGGGAGTACAATGAGCAGTTCTTC; CDR3 protein: CASSDVKREYNEQFF
D gene: TRBD2; J gene: TRBJ2-2; V gene: TRBV30; clone size: few; CDR3 DNA: TGTGCCTGGAATTCATGGCTAGCGGGAGGGTCGAACACCGGGGAGCTGTTTTTT; CDR3 protein: CAWNSWLAGGSNTGELFF
D gene: TRBD1; J gene: TRBJ2-7; V gene: TRBV29-1; clone size: many; CDR3 DNA: TGCAGCGTTGACGGGACAGGGTCGCCCTACGAGCAGTACTTC; CDR3 protein: CSVDGTGSPYEQYF
D gene: TRBD1; J gene: TRBJ1-1; V gene: TRBV19; clone size: few; CDR3 DNA: TGTGCCAGTAGTCCCCGACAGGGGGCAGGTGTCACTGAAGCTTTCTTT; CDR3 protein: CASSPRQGAGVTEAFF